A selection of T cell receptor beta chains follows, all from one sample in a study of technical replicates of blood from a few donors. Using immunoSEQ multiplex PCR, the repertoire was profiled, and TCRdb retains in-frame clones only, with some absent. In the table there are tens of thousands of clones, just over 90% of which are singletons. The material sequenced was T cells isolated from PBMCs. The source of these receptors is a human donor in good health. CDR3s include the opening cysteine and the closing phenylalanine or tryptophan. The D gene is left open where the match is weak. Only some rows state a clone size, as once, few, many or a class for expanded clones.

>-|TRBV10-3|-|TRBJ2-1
CAISESIATGGSYNEQFF
TGTGCCATCAGTGAGTCGATCGCGACGGGTGGCTCCTACAATGAGCAGTTCTTC
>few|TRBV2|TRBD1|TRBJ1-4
CASRETGTWTNEKLFF
TGTGCCAGCAGGGAGACAGGGACGTGGACTAATGAAAAACTGTTTTTT
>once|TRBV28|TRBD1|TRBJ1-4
CASSLHPYTGGAEKLFF
TGTGCCAGCAGCCTCCACCCCTATACAGGGGGCGCGGAAAAACTGTTTTTT
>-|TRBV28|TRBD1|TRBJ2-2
CASSSGDRASGELFF
TGTGCCAGCAGTTCAGGTGACAGGGCATCGGGGGAGCTGTTTTTT
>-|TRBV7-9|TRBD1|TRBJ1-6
CASSPRQGTYSYNSPLHF
TGTGCCAGCAGCCCGCGACAGGGGACATACTCCTATAATTCACCCCTCCACTTT
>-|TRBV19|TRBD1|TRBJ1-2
CASSIDLRDRGRRDYGYTF
TGTGCCAGTAGTATAGATTTGCGGGACAGGGGGCGCAGGGACTATGGCTACACCTTC
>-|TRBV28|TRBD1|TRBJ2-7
CASRLTGNYEQYF
TGTGCCAGCAGACTGACAGGGAACTACGAGCAGTACTTC
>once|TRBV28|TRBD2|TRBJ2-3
CASSLTTSGGASTDTQYF
TGTGCCAGCAGTTTAACGACTAGCGGAGGGGCTAGCACAGATACGCAGTATTTT
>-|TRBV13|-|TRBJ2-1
CASSFLGEGNEQFF
TGTGCCAGCAGCTTCCTCGGTGAGGGCAATGAGCAGTTCTTC
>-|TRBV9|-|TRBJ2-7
CASSGETGTGQYF
TGTGCCAGCAGCGGCGAGACAGGCACCGGGCAGTACTTC
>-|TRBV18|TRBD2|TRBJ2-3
CASSRSGTTKQTQYF
TGTGCCAGCTCACGTAGCGGGACAACAAAACAGACGCAGTATTTT
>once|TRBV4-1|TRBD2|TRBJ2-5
CASREGRGLAGYKETQYF
TGCGCCAGCAGGGAGGGACGAGGGCTAGCGGGATATAAAGAGACCCAGTACTTC
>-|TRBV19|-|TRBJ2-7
CASSALGGRGPEYEQYF
TGTGCCAGTAGTGCCCTTGGTGGGCGGGGGCCTGAGTACGAGCAGTACTTC
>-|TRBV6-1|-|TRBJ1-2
CASRLPGGGYTF
TGTGCCAGCAGGCTACCGGGAGGCGGCTACACCTTC
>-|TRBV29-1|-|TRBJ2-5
CSSLSQDQETQYF
TGCAGCTCATTGAGCCAGGATCAAGAGACCCAGTACTTC
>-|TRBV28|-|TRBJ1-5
CASSPFVNQPQHF
TGTGCCAGCAGTCCCTTTGTAAATCAGCCCCAGCATTTT
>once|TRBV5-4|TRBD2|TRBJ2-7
CASSLQLAGGREQYF
TGTGCCAGCAGCTTGCAACTAGCGGGAGGGAGGGAGCAGTACTTC
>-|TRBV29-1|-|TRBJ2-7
CSVASSYEQYF
TGCAGCGTTGCCAGCTCCTACGAGCAGTACTTC
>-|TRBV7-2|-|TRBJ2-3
CASSLFGGGSEDTQYF
TGTGCCAGCAGCTTATTTGGAGGGGGCAGTGAAGATACGCAGTATTTT
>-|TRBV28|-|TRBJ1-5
CASSLTWPQHF
TGTGCCAGCAGCCTAACCTGGCCCCAGCATTTT
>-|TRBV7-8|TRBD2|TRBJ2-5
CASSLLAGVVGQETQYF
TGTGCCAGCAGCTTACTAGCGGGAGTGGTGGGCCAAGAGACCCAGTACTTC
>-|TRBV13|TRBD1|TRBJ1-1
CASSSTGGPNTEAFF
TGTGCCAGCAGCTCGACAGGGGGGCCGAACACTGAAGCTTTCTTT
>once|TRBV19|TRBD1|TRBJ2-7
CASNDRDSPYEQYF
TGTGCCAGTAATGACAGGGACAGTCCCTACGAGCAGTACTTC
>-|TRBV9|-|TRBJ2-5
CASSSKETQYF
TGTGCCAGCAGCTCCAAAGAGACCCAGTACTTC
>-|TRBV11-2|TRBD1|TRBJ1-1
CASSLVLGRGRRNTEAFF
TGTGCCAGCAGCTTAGTTTTGGGCAGGGGGCGACGGAACACTGAAGCTTTCTTT
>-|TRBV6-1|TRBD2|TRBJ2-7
CASSVEREGPYEQYF
TGTGCCAGCAGTGTGGAGCGGGAGGGCCCCTACGAGCAGTACTTC
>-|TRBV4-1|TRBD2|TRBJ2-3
CASSQEGTSGISTQYF
TGCGCCAGCAGCCAAGAGGGGACTAGCGGGATCTCTACGCAGTATTTT
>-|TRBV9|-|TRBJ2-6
CASSVVMDSSGANVLTF
TGTGCCAGCAGCGTAGTAATGGACAGCTCTGGGGCCAACGTCCTGACTTTC
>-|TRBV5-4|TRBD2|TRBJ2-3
CASSLGEAGATDTQYF
TGTGCCAGCAGCTTGGGGGAAGCGGGAGCCACAGATACGCAGTATTTT
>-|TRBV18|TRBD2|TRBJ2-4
CASSPPPGGSMAKNIQYF
TGTGCCAGCTCACCACCCCCGGGAGGGTCTATGGCCAAAAACATTCAGTACTTC
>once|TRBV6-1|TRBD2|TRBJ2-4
CASKGLAGGIQYF
TGTGCCAGCAAGGGACTAGCCGGAGGCATTCAGTACTTC
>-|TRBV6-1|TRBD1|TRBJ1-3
CASSEEQGRNTIYF
TGTGCCAGCAGTGAAGAACAGGGGCGAAACACCATATATTTT
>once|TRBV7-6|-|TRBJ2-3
CASSLPSSLADSTDTQYF
TGTGCCAGCAGCTTACCTTCGAGCCTGGCGGATTCCACAGATACGCAGTATTTT
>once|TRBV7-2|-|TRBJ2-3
CASQLVAGRDTQYF
TGTGCCAGCCAGCTTGTTGCGGGCAGAGATACGCAGTATTTT
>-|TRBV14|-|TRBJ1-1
CASSLGLEAFF
TGTGCCAGCAGTCTGGGACTTGAAGCTTTCTTT
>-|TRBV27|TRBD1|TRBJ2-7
CASREAGTGGYEQYF
TGTGCCAGCAGAGAAGCGGGGACAGGGGGCTACGAGCAGTACTTC